The sample holds a few counts of the clone carrying this TCR beta chain. Its antigen is not identified. TCRbeta library preparation incorporated unique molecular identifiers. Using its own MiXCR run on the PCR reads, TCRdb lists one record per CDR3 protein. This repertoire shows hundreds of thousands of distinct CDR3 sequences, around 10% found once; its top ten account for around 20%. Germline V lookup: CDR1 SGHVS, CDR2 FNYEAQ. The V gene lost 4 bases and the J gene lost 1 base, with 14 bases spanning the gap. The CDR3 is 15 amino acids. This record belongs to a study of T-cell reconstitution after alpha-beta-depleted transplantation in children. Study-level findings and limits: Reports say that about two months after transplant, the alpha-beta T cells came out of several hundred graft clones that had expanded.

V and J are TRBV7-6 and TRBJ2-7; no reliable D call. This TCR came from a male patient aged 2 to 10 who had a stem cell transplant for chronic granulomatous disease, so the T cells may come from the graft donor. Sequencing was performed on peripheral blood, taken 180 days after TCRalphabeta/CD19-depleted stem cell transplant. The CDR3 loop is CASSSSDGGSYEQYF. CDR3 nucleotides: TGTGCCAGCAGCTCCTCTGATGGTGGTTCCTACGAGCAGTACTTC.